Shown below are 23 T cell receptor beta chains from a single sample sequenced in a study of Tregs in tolerant kidney transplant recipients (dated by TCRdb to about 2019). Library preparation was by the immunoSEQ multiplex PCR assay. Not all clones reach the TCRdb copy of this immuneACCESS table, which keeps in-frame sequences only. Checked studies attribute under half of the gap to unresolved V genes and leave the rest unexplained. A total of around 9,700 clones appear in this sample, about 90% of them only once. Roughly 5.4% of the sample is in the top ten clones. This specimen's time point label, interpreted: blood sample drawn before combined kidney and bone marrow transplant. What these receptors recognize is not known. Sequenced here: Tregs from blood cultured with allogeneic cells, sampled before the transplant. Receptor source: a human patient who received a combined kidney and bone marrow transplant.

In its sample, this clone was seen once. The chain uses TRBV11-3 and TRBJ2-1, with 8 bases lining up with TRBD2. Germline V gene lookup returns CDR1 SGHNT and CDR2 YENEEA. This CDR3 comprises 15 residues. The V gene end was trimmed by 0 bases and the J gene end by 2 bases; junction bases not matched to a gene: 0. CDR3 coding DNA: TGTGCCAGCAGCTTAGAGGGACTAGCCTACAATGAGCAGTTCTTC. Translating it yields CASSLEGLAYNEQFF.

This clone was observed a single time. The chain carries TRBV7-2 and TRBJ1-1; no reliable D call. The CDR3 totals 11 residues. V lost 5 bases and J 5 bases, leaving 6 bases between the germline ends. In germline, CDR1 is SGHTA, CDR2 FQGNSA. The CDR3 DNA follows: TGTGCCAGCAGCCCCCGGACTGAAGCTTTCTTT. This encodes CASSPRTEAFF. Based on the CDR3 plus reference TRBV7-2 and TRBJ1-1, the full variable domain is GAGVSQSPSNKVTEKGKDVELRCDPISGHTALYWYRQSLGQGLEFLIYFQGNSAPDKSGLPSDRFSAERTGGSVSTLTIQRTQQEDSAVYLCASSPRTEAFFGQGTRLTVV.

This chain links TRBV4-2 with TRBJ2-3, with 7 bases that match TRBD2. Germline V gives CDR1 LGHNA, CDR2 YNFKEQ. The CDR3 totals 15 residues. The V gene end was trimmed by 0 bases and the J gene end by 2 bases; junction bases not matched to a gene: 2. This CDR3 is CASSQDGGYTDTQYF. The CDR3 DNA sequence: TGTGCCAGCAGCCAAGACGGGGGGTACACAGATACGCAGTATTTT.

The rearrangement uses TRBV6-5 and TRBJ1-1; D is undetermined. Germline V lookup: CDR1 MNHEY, CDR2 SVGAGI. The CDR3 spans 14 residues. The ends were cut back, 0 bases at V and 1 base at J, with 6 bases in the middle. The CDR3 protein is CASSYSRGNTEAFF. In DNA form, the CDR3 reads TGTGCCAGCAGTTACTCACGGGGGAACACTGAAGCTTTCTTT.

V is TRBV11-3 and J is TRBJ2-7; D call uncertain. The V and J ends lost 1 base and 4 bases respectively, with 5 bases between them. The CDR3 extends over 12 amino acids. Germline CDR1 is SGHNT and CDR2 is YENEEA. This CDR3 is CASSLATYEQYF. For the CDR3, the DNA is TGTGCCAGCAGCTTAGCCACTTACGAGCAGTACTTC.

The sample holds one count of this clone. This chain links TRBV18 with TRBJ1-1; D possibly corresponds to TRBD1 (5 bases). This CDR3 is 13 amino acids long. The germline V and J ends were trimmed by 5 bases and 1 base, with 8 bases remaining between them. Germline CDR1 is KGHSH and CDR2 is LQKENI. The DNA of the CDR3 is TGTGCCAGCTCATCCGGGGCGAACACTGAAGCTTTCTTT. Translated: CASSSGANTEAFF.

The gene calls are TRBV7-9 and TRBJ2-5; the match to TRBD2 covers 14 bases. V was pared by 5 bases and J by 1 base, with 9 bases of the junction left unmatched. Per the germline V gene, CDR1 is SEHNR and CDR2 is FQNEAQ (reference sequence). The CDR3 covers 18 residues. CDR3 sequence: CASSLGTSGGGFQETQYF. The CDR3, as DNA: TGTGCCAGCAGCCTGGGGACTAGCGGGGGAGGTTTCCAAGAGACCCAGTACTTC.

The V gene is TRBV6-5, the J gene TRBJ1-2, with D uncertain. The CDR3 extends over 13 amino acids. Deletions cut 10 bases from V and 7 bases from J, with 19 bases between. CDR1 and CDR2 from the germline V gene are MNHEY and SVGAGI. The CDR3 DNA follows: TGTGCCACCTCTTCGGCTCTCTTGGGTGGCTACACCTTC. This sequence encodes CATSSALLGGYTF.

The V and J genes are TRBV5-4 and TRBJ1-2; a weak D match, TRBD1 (5 bases). The CDR3 runs 15 residues. The V gene's germline CDR1 is SGHNT and CDR2 YYREEE (reference sequence). The germline V and J ends were trimmed by 3 bases and 2 bases, with 14 bases remaining between them. The CDR3 DNA reads TGTGCCAGCAGCTCTAGGAGGGGTTCCAACTATGGCTACACCTTC. As protein: CASSSRRGSNYGYTF.

The chain combines TRBV10-3 with TRBJ2-1; no definite D call. Germline lookup yields CDR1 ENHRY and CDR2 SYGVKD. CDR3 length: 11 amino acids. The V and J ends lost 10 bases and 10 bases respectively, with 14 bases between them. CDR3 nucleotide sequence: TGTGCCACCGGCCCTCGGCAGGAGCAGTTCTTC. Translating it yields CATGPRQEQFF.

The V gene is TRBV7-2, the J gene TRBJ2-1; D gene unclear. The CDR3 spans 12 residues. V lost 5 bases, J lost 10 bases, and 12 bases lay in between. Germline CDR1 reads SGHTA; CDR2 reads FQGNSA. The CDR3 DNA reads TGTGCCAGCAGCACGGACCGAATCGAGCAGTTCTTC. Protein sequence: CASSTDRIEQFF.

With regard to this clone: The same CDR3 is also encoded by other DNA sequences in this sample. The chain joins TRBV7-2 to TRBJ2-3; unclear D gene. Germline lookup yields CDR1 SGHTA and CDR2 FQGNSA. This CDR3 has 12 amino acids. With 5 bases removed from V and 2 bases from J, the gap between germline ends came to 5 bases. The CDR3 nucleotides read TGTGCCAGCAGCCTAGACACAGATACGCAGTATTTT. This gives the protein CASSLDTDTQYF. Full variable domain (remainder filled in from reference TRBV7-2 and TRBJ2-3): GAGVSQSPSNKVTEKGKDVELRCDPISGHTALYWYRQSLGQGLEFLIYFQGNSAPDKSGLPSDRFSAERTGGSVSTLTIQRTQQEDSAVYLCASSLDTDTQYFGPGTRLTVL.

This clone was seen only once. The V and J genes are TRBV11-3 and TRBJ2-7, with D uncertain. CDR1 is SGHNT, CDR2 YENEEA, per germline. Trimming cost V 3 bases and J 7 bases, with 13 bases left between them. This CDR3 contains 13 residues. In DNA, the CDR3 is TGTGCCAGCAGCTTGAACCGATTAGAAGAGCAGTACTTC. Translating it yields CASSLNRLEEQYF.

The rearrangement joins TRBV7-5 to TRBJ1-3; the table's D call, TRBD1, has no DNA check behind it. TRBV7-5 is a recognized pseudogene. There are 15 residues in the CDR3. The CDR3 nucleotides read TGTGTCAGAAGCTCACAGGGGGCGCGGGGAAACACCATATATTTT. Amino acid sequence: CVRSSQGARGNTIYF.

CDR3 in amino acids: CASSVGRGRTYEQYF. The CDR3, as DNA: TGTGCCAGTTCCGTAGGACGGGGGAGGACCTACGAGCAGTACTTC. The chain recombines TRBV19 with TRBJ2-7; maybe TRBD2 (6 bases). V gave up 8 bases and J gave up 2 bases, with 19 bases separating them. CDR1 is LNHDA, CDR2 SQIVND, per germline (reference sequence). CDR3 size: 15 residues. Based on the CDR3 plus reference TRBV19 and TRBJ2-7, the full variable domain is DGGITQSPKYLFRKEGQNVTLSCEQNLNHDAMYWYRQDPGQGLRLIYYSQIVNDFQKGDIAEGYSVSREKKESFPLTVTSAQKNPTAFYLCASSVGRGRTYEQYFGPGTRLTVT.

The chain is built from TRBV5-6 and TRBJ2-7; either TRBD1 or TRBD2 may supply D (7 bases each). Per germline, CDR1 SGHDT and CDR2 YYEEEE. V was pared by 4 bases and J by 2 bases, with 22 bases between. CDR3 length equals 17 residues. The chain's CDR3 is CASSREQGGVRTYEQYF. As DNA, the CDR3 is TGTGCCAGCAGCCGAGAGCAGGGGGGGGTTAGGACCTACGAGCAGTACTTC.

The chain recombines TRBV7-8 with TRBJ1-2; no clear D. The length of the CDR3 is 12 residues. Germline V gene data show CDR1 as SGHVS and CDR2 as FQNEAQ. The ends were cut back, 5 bases at V and 10 bases at J, with 14 bases in the middle. The CDR3 here is CASSPNPGYYTF. The CDR3 DNA reads TGTGCCAGCAGCCCTAACCCGGGTTACTACACCTTC.

This chain connects TRBV5-1 to TRBJ2-1; the match to TRBD2 covers 12 bases. With 0 bases clipped from V and 4 bases from J, the junction kept 2 bases outside the gene matches. This CDR3 region has 16 residues. CDR1 is SGHRS and CDR2 is YFSETQ in the germline V gene. The CDR3 is CASSLATSGRYNEQFF. CDR3 sequence (DNA): TGCGCCAGCAGCTTGGCGACTAGCGGGAGATACAATGAGCAGTTCTTC.

About this clone itself: Compared with germline, one end of the junction differs, possibly owing to a read error. This sequence joins TRBV10-3 and TRBJ2-1; 7 bases are shared with TRBD2. CDR3 size: 14 residues. Germline CDR1 is ENHRY and CDR2 is SYGVKD. The CDR3 sequence: CAVSGVSSYNEQFF. The CDR3 coding sequence is TGTGCCGTCAGCGGGGTTAGCTCCTACAATGAGCAGTTCTTC.

The chain recombines TRBV4-2 with TRBJ2-5, with TRBD2 matching 14 bases. The CDR3 length is 18 residues. The V segment lost 1 base and the J segment 5 bases; nucleotides outside the gene matches: 9. The V gene's germline CDR1 is LGHNA and CDR2 YNFKEQ. CDR3 residues: CASSQGPGLAGVGETQYF. The CDR3 nucleotides read TGTGCCAGCAGCCAAGGACCGGGACTAGCGGGAGTTGGGGAGACCCAGTACTTC.

V usage is TRBV6-6 and J usage is TRBJ1-5; D unclear. Germline V gene data show CDR1 as MNHNY and CDR2 as SVGAGI (reference sequence). Deletions cut 6 bases from V and 7 bases from J, with 10 bases between. The CDR3 covers 12 residues. Here the CDR3 reads CASRSAGQPQHF. The CDR3 nucleotides are TGTGCCAGCAGGAGCGCGGGGCAGCCCCAGCATTTT.

The CDR3 nucleotides are TGTGCCAGTAGTAGGGTTGTTATCGGTTTCCTGAACTATGGCTACACCTTC. Translating it yields CASSRVVIGFLNYGYTF. V gene TRBV19 combines with J gene TRBJ1-2, with D unresolved. The CDR3 sequence is 17 residues long. CDR1 is LNHDA, CDR2 SQIVND, per germline (reference sequence). V lost 4 bases and J 2 bases, leaving 20 bases between the germline ends.

The V and J genes are TRBV7-2 and TRBJ2-5; 14 bases align to TRBD2. V trimming: 5 bases; J trimming: 7 bases; junction bases outside the gene matches: 9. CDR1 SGHTA and CDR2 FQGNSA come from the germline V gene. This CDR3 is 16 amino acids long. CDR3 nucleotide sequence: TGTGCCAGCAGCACTGGGACTAGCGGGGGACAGGGGACCCAGTACTTC. This codes for CASSTGTSGGQGTQYF.